Below, 4 T cell receptor beta chains from the same sample are listed, as sequenced in a study of molecular identifiers for immune sequencing clone quantification (dated by TCRdb to 2017 to 2018). Libraries were constructed by PCR. Instrument used: Illumina HiSeq 4000. TCRdb reprocessing: public reads trimmed at Q25 with fastp, clones called with MiXCR, in-frame beta chains kept. Each CDR3 protein appears once, grouped with its most common genes and DNA. The sample records about 510,000 distinct CDR3 sequences, about a fifth of which are singletons. The ten largest clones capture 0.84% of the sample. What was sequenced was naive CD8+ T cells from blood, with Jurkat cell RNA spiked in. Taken with the paper, the label for cell subset or site translates to: FACS-sorted CD8+CD4-CCR7+CD45RA+ naive T cells. The receptors shown here come from a human donor in good health. Some libraries in this study had Jurkat cell RNA spiked in.

This clonotype was seen repeatedly, ten times or more. The J gene is TRBJ2-3, the V gene TRBV12-3 or TRBV12-4, with a weak D call TRBD1 (5 bases). The CDR3 covers 14 residues. The V and J ends lost 7 bases and 5 bases respectively, with 16 bases between them. CDR3 in DNA: TGTGCCAGCACCCCCTTTTGGGGCGAAGATACGCAGTATTTT. Translation gives CASTPFWGEDTQYF.

This clonotype was seen a few times. The chain has TRBV20-1 and TRBJ2-7, with a tentative D call TRBD1 (5 bases). Per the germline V gene, CDR1 is DFQATT and CDR2 is SNEGSKA (reference sequence). The CDR3 sequence is 15 residues long. The ends were cut back, 0 bases at V and 3 bases at J, with 15 bases in the middle. Here the CDR3 DNA reads TGCAGTGCTAGAGATCTTGACAGAGACATCTACGAGCAGTACTTC. It is translated as CSARDLDRDIYEQYF.

V is TRBV7-3 and J is TRBJ2-1; D is uncertain. The V and J ends lost 2 bases and 0 bases respectively, with 8 bases between them. The CDR3 is 15 residues long. Germline V gene lookup returns CDR1 SGHTA and CDR2 FQGTGA. CDR3 residues: CASSLLANSYNEQFF. The CDR3 bases are TGTGCCAGCAGCTTACTGGCGAACTCCTACAATGAGCAGTTCTTC. Filled out from reference TRBV7-3 and TRBJ2-1, the complete variable domain reads GAGVSQTPSNKVTEKGKYVELRCDPISGHTALYWYRQSLGQGPEFLIYFQGTGAADDSGLPNDRFFAVRPEGSVSTLKIQRTERGDSAVYLCASSLLANSYNEQFFGPGTRLTVL.

This clonotype was observed many times. This chain connects TRBV20-1 to TRBJ1-5; possibly TRBD1 for D (5 bases). The CDR3 length is 16 residues. Trimming took 0 bases from V and 6 from J, leaving 18 bases between them. In germline, CDR1 is DFQATT, CDR2 SNEGSKA (reference sequence). The CDR3 protein is CSARDSGRLGFQPQHF. CDR3 DNA: TGCAGTGCTAGAGATTCAGGGCGGCTAGGTTTTCAGCCCCAGCATTTT.